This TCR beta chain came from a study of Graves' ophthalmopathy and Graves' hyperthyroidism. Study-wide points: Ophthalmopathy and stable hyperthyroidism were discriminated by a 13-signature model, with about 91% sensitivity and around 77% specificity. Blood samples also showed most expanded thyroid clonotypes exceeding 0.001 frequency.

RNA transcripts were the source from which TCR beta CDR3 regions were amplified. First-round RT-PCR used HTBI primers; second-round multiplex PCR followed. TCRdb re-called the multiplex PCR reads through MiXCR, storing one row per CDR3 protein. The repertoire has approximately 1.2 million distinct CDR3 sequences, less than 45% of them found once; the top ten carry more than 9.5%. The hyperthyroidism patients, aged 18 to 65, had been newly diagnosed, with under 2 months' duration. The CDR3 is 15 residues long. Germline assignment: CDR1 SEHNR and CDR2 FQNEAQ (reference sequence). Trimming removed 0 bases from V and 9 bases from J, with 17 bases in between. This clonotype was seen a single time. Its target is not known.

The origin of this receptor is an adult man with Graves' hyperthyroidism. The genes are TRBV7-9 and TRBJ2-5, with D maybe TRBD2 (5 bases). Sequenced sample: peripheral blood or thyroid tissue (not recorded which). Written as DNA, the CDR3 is TGTGCCAGCAGCTTAGCTCCGGGGAGCAATCAGCCCCAGTACTTC. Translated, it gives CASSLAPGSNQPQYF.